The 6 T cell receptor beta chains below all came from one sample that was sequenced in a study of blood T cell repertoires in COVID-19. Some clones are missing from TCRdb's copy, which holds only in-frame ones; the method was immunoSEQ multiplex PCR. The table lists approximately 97,000 clones, about 91% of them singletons. Sequenced input: peripheral blood. These receptors were obtained from a man younger than 35 with acute or convalescent COVID-19.

The chain combines TRBV27 with TRBJ2-7; 11 nucleotides align to TRBD2. Losses at the gene ends were 7 bases for V and 2 bases for J; bases not matched to a gene: 13. Germline V gives CDR1 MNHEY, CDR2 SMNVEV (reference sequence). The CDR3 sequence is 17 residues long. The CDR3 DNA is TGTGCCAGCAAGGGAACTACCTTAGCGGGAGGGACCTACGAGCAGTACTTC. This gives the protein CASKGTTLAGGTYEQYF.

The rearrangement uses TRBV30 and TRBJ1-4; maybe TRBD1 (6 bases). The germline V gene has CDR1 GTSNPN and CDR2 SVGIG (reference sequence). V lost 0 bases, J lost 7 bases, and 18 bases lay in between. The CDR3 extends over 16 amino acids. The CDR3 sequence: CAWSVRSGGWGEKLFF. CDR3 DNA sequence: TGTGCCTGGAGTGTCCGGTCGGGGGGCTGGGGTGAAAAACTGTTTTTT.

The chain joins TRBV27 to TRBJ2-1; 10 positions agree with TRBD2. Germline assignment: CDR1 MNHEY and CDR2 SMNVEV (reference sequence). CDR3 length: 11 residues. V dropped 8 bases and J dropped 9; count of bases not matched to a gene: 1. The CDR3 coding sequence is TGTGCCAGCCTAGCGGGGGCTGAGCAGTTCTTC. It yields the protein CASLAGAEQFF.

This clone was recorded only once. Other DNA sequences in the same sample also yield this CDR3. The genes are TRBV6-5 and TRBJ1-6, with 9 nucleotides matching TRBD1. The V and J ends lost 0 bases and 6 bases, in that order; junction bases with no gene match: 0. Germline lookup yields CDR1 MNHEY and CDR2 SVGAGI. This CDR3 comprises 15 residues. The CDR3 sequence: CASSYSGQGNSPLHF. As DNA, the CDR3 is TGTGCCAGCAGTTACTCGGGACAGGGTAATTCACCCCTCCACTTT.

DNA of the CDR3: TGCAGCGTTGAAGACCGGGGGTGGACAGATACGCAGTATTTT. It is translated as CSVEDRGWTDTQYF. The V gene is TRBV29-1, the J gene TRBJ2-3, with a tentative D call TRBD2 (6 bases). The length of the CDR3 is 14 residues. Germline CDR1 reads SQVTM; CDR2 reads ANQGSEA. V lost 0 bases and J 3 bases, leaving 10 bases between the germline ends.

The chain links TRBV5-1 to TRBJ2-1; TRBD2 matches at 7 bases. Germline CDR1 SGHRS, CDR2 YFSETQ. There are 15 residues in the CDR3. V lost 0 bases and J lost 0; bases outside the gene matches: 0. The CDR3 region has the DNA TGCGCCAGCAGCTTGGGCGGGGGCTCCTACAATGAGCAGTTCTTC. It specifies CASSLGGGSYNEQFF.